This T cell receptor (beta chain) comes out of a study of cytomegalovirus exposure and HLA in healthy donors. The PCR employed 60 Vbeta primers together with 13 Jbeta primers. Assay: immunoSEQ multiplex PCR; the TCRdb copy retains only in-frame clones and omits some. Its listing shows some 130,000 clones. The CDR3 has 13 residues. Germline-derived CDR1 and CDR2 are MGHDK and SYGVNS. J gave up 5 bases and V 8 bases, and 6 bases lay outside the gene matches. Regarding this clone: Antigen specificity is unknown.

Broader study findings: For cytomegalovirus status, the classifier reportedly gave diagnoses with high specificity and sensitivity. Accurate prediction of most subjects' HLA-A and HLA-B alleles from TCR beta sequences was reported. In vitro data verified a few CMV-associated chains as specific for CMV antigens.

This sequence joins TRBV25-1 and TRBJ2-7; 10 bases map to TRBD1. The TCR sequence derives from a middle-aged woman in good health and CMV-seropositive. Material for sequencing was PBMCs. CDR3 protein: CASADRGQHEQYF. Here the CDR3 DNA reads TGTGCCAGCGCAGACAGGGGGCAACACGAGCAGTACTTC.